This T cell receptor (beta chain) was recorded in a study of beta chain features in type 1 diabetes listed by TCRdb under 2018. In the study overall: Mean age, gender distribution, total cell number and subset yield did not differ between patients and healthy donors. Regulatory and stem cell-like memory subsets were isolated from only 8 patients and roughly eight healthy donors, whereas naive and central memory subsets came from all 30 or so donors. A total of about 100,000,000 sorted cells were examined across all samples, and RNA yield correlated strongly with the number of cells per subset. In the study, recently diagnosed type 1 diabetes patients and matched healthy donors were compared on the TCRB repertoires of their sorted circulating CD4+ T cell subsets. Study-wide findings and limitations: Patients with type 1 diabetes made fewer insertions and deleted more nucleotides at VDJ recombination sites, implying thymic rearrangement abnormalities. HLA sub-analyses involved small numbers of individuals, so any influence of HLA type on TCRB rearrangement remained unresolved. Type 1 diabetes patients showed a moderate but significant shortening of TCRB CDR3 length in all four CD4+ subsets. Naive, central memory and regulatory TCRB repertoires appeared to be more alike among patients than among healthy donors. PCR might favor shorter templates, but patient and control samples were amplified and corrected together, so any skew would affect both groups equally. Because cDNA was sequenced instead of genomic DNA, activated cells with high expression could be over-represented, although the groups did not differ in activation or CD3 levels.

This clone was observed a handful of times. Its antigen is still unknown. The sample holds no much larger clone one base away, and base qualities are not on file. A single peripheral blood draw of 90 to 150 mL on average was collected from each donor into heparinised tubes. A BD FACSAria II was used to sort naive, central memory, regulatory and stem cell-like memory CD4+ T cells with a panel that included CD45RO, CCR7, CD25, CD127, CD95 and CD27. All sorted populations exceeded 98% purity. Right away, PBMCs were isolated by Lymphoprep density gradient centrifugation and were stained directly, with no culture step. So that batch effects would be minimized, each experiment stained and sorted samples in pairs, pairing one healthy donor with one patient. All of the isolated RNA was reverse transcribed with the High Capacity cDNA Reverse Transcription Kit, so expressed TCRB transcripts were sequenced. Deep immunoSEQ sequencing was performed on naive, central memory and regulatory T cell samples, with an average of approximately 3.9 million total reads per sample. Sorted cells were lysed in RLT buffer, and RNA was extracted using DNase-treated RNeasy Micro or Mini kits according to cell number. To prevent cross-contamination, every cell subset was processed on its own, while patient and healthy donor samples were processed together. The immunoSEQ multiplex PCR was used to amplify TCRB sequences from cDNA, generating 87-bp fragments that spanned the CDR3 region. The amplicons were sequenced using the Illumina HiSeq platform. In the original analysis: PCR bias was computationally corrected using synthetic template baselines, reads within Hamming distance 2 were collapsed, and singletons that could not be merged were discarded. Reads were aligned to IMGT to assign V, D and J genes, CDR3 length, and insertions or deletions at six rearrangement sites. Within each subset, clonotype counts were normalized to sorted cell number, after which true diversity and Gini coefficients were computed with the tcR R package. Repertoire sharing was quantified using the overlap coefficient calculated on TCRB nucleotide sequences. The clones in this table, taken by TCRdb from immuneACCESS, are in-frame only. Not every clone is retained; where verified, under half of the shortfall comes from an unresolved V gene, and the cause of the rest is unknown. V and J calls and clone size follow that table, whereas D and trimming were derived from the DNA. The sample contains 300,000 to 400,000 clones, 8.5% to 10% of them found a single time. The ten most abundant clones make up about 0.64% of the sample.

What was sequenced was central memory CD4+ T cells from blood. The origin of this receptor is a man aged 25-45 years with type 1 diabetes.

Read as DNA, the sequence is TGTGCCAGCAGTTACTCCTCGGACAATGGCTACACCTTC. Its coded protein is CASSYSSDNGYTF. The V and J genes are TRBV2 and TRBJ1-2; 5 matching bases give a weak D call of TRBD1. The CDR3 sequence holds 13 residues, the cysteine and phenylalanine included. Only CDR3 DNA is held: 39 bases, read in frame from base 1. The germline V gene supplies CDR1 SNHLY and CDR2 FYNNEI. The junction carries 13 bases between V and J, which are trimmed by 5 bases and 6 bases respectively.